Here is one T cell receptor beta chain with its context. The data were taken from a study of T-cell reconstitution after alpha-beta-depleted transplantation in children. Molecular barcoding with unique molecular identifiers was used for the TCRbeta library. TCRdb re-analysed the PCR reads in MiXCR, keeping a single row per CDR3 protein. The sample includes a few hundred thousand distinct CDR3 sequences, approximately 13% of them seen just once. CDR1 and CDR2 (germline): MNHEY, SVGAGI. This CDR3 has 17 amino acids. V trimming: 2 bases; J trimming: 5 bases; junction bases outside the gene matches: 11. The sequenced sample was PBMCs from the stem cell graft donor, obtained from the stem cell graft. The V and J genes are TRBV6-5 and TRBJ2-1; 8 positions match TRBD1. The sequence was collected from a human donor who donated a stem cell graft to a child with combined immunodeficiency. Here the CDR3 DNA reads TGTGCCAGCAGTTACACCCATCCGGGACAGGTAAACAATGAGCAGTTCTTC. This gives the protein CASSYTHPGQVNNEQFF.